This TCR beta chain stems from a study of a mutant IDH1 vaccine in newly diagnosed glioma. Study at large: Averaging around 40 years of age, treated patients were around 60% male and 37.5% female. Patients previously underwent radiotherapy, temozolomide, or both, and most underwent both.

Sequenced by immunoSEQ multiplex PCR; TCRdb stores in-frame clones only, minus some. The data show some 60,000 clones, with around 92% seen just once and over 2.5% held by the top ten. Sample time point: baseline, week 1 (first vaccination visit). As to treatment: pre-vaccination baseline after standard-of-care therapy. Donors harbored newly found WHO grade 3 or 4 IDH1-mutant, ATRX-lost astrocytomas. Worth noting for this clone: No antigen is known for it.

Overall study results and limits: Changes to the top peripheral T cell clonotypes appeared unrelated to pseudoprogression.

The V end was cut by 3 bases, the J end by 4 bases, with 10 bases between. The CDR3 loop spans 13 amino acids. Germline CDR1 SNHLY, CDR2 FYNNEI. This sequence originates from a man aged 45-65 years with glioma. Sequenced material: PBMCs, taken from a glioma patient treated with radiotherapy, temozolomide or both. The V call is TRBV2, the J call TRBJ2-7; the D is unclear. This CDR3 is CASSDGSLYEQYF. CDR3 nucleotides: TGTGCCAGCAGTGACGGCAGCCTATACGAGCAGTACTTC.